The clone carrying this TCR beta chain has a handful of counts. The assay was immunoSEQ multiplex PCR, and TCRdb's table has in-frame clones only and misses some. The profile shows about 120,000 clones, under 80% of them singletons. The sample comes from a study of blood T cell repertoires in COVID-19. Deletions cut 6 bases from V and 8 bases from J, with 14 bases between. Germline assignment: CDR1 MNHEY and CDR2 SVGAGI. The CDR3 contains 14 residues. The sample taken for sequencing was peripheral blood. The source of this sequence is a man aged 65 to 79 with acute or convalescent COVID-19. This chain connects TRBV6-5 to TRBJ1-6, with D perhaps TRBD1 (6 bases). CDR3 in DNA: TGTGCCAGCAGCAAGGACAGAGACTATTCACCCCTCCACTTT. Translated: CASSKDRDYSPLHF.